Shown below are 22 T cell receptor beta chains from a single sample sequenced in a study of shared clonotypes between healthy human individuals. Some clones are missing from TCRdb's copy, which holds only in-frame ones; the method was immunoSEQ multiplex PCR. The data contain approximately 320,000 clones, approximately 79% of them singletons. The sample taken for sequencing was memory CD4+ T cells sorted from blood. The subset: CD45RA-negative fraction. Receptor source: a man younger than 45 in good health.

Remarks on this clone: This sequence is one base from a far larger clone and is likely a read error. The chain recombines TRBV6-1 with TRBJ2-2; D ambiguous. Between the trimmed V and J ends, which lost 7 bases and 3 bases, there was a span of 3 bases. This CDR3 has 11 amino acids. CDR1 is MNHNS and CDR2 is SASEGT in the germline V gene. The chain's CDR3 is CASTYTGELFF. CDR3 nucleotide sequence: TGTGCCAGCACTTACACCGGGGAGCTGTTTTTT.

This chain joins TRBV27 and TRBJ2-7, with 7 bases fitting TRBD2. The CDR3 runs to 16 residues. Germline CDR1 reads MNHEY; CDR2 reads SMNVEV (reference sequence). Trimming at V came to 2 bases and at J to 0 bases, leaving 7 bases not matched to a gene. CDR3 in amino acids: CASSLIASGSSYEQYF. The CDR3, as DNA: TGTGCCAGCAGTTTAATAGCTAGCGGAAGCTCCTACGAGCAGTACTTC.

On this clone: Since a much larger clone is just one base distant, this may be a read error. The CDR3 protein is CASSTTGMNTEAFF. CDR3 nucleotide sequence: TGTGCCAGCAGTACGACAGGGATGAACACTGAAGCTTTCTTT. V and J are TRBV2 and TRBJ1-1; TRBD1 matches 7 bases. The J segment lost 0 bases and the V segment lost 5 bases, leaving 3 bases of the junction unmatched. The CDR3 consists of 14 residues. The germline V gene encodes CDR1 SNHLY and CDR2 FYNNEI. Drawing the rest from reference TRBV2 and TRBJ1-1, the complete variable domain is EPEVTQTPSHQVTQMGQEVILRCVPISNHLYFYWYRQILGQKVEFLVSFYNNEISEKSEIFDDQFSVERPDGSNFTLKIRSTKLEDSAMYFCASSTTGMNTEAFFGQGTRLTVV.

The rearrangement uses TRBV5-6 and TRBJ1-6, with D perhaps matching TRBD1 (6 bases). The V end was cut by 2 bases, the J end by 9 bases, with 21 bases between. The CDR3 is 17 residues long. The germline V gene has CDR1 SGHDT and CDR2 YYEEEE. CDR3 loop: CASSFPPSAGASSPLHF. The CDR3 coding sequence is TGTGCCAGCAGCTTTCCCCCCTCAGCAGGGGCGAGTTCACCCCTCCACTTT.

This clone was counted a few times. The V and J genes are TRBV7-7 and TRBJ2-1; TRBD2 aligns across 7 bases. The CDR3 sequence is 16 residues long. Germline V gene lookup returns CDR1 SSHAT and CDR2 FNYEAQ (reference sequence). V shed 5 bases, J shed 2 bases, and the junction held 9 bases outside the gene matches. The CDR3 here is CASSQSFGGTYNEQFF. The CDR3 DNA follows: TGTGCCAGCAGCCAATCTTTCGGGGGGACCTACAATGAGCAGTTCTTC.

This clone has just a few counts. This sequence joins TRBV2 and TRBJ2-5, with D maybe TRBD2 (6 bases). Germline loops: CDR1 SNHLY, CDR2 FYNNEI. This CDR3 is built from 12 residues. The ends were cut back, 5 bases at V and 5 bases at J, with 9 bases in the middle. The chain's CDR3 is CASSSGRETQYF. In nucleotides, the CDR3 is TGTGCCAGCAGTAGTGGGAGGGAGACCCAGTACTTC.

This rearrangement joins TRBV27 to TRBJ1-5, with TRBD1 as a possible D gene (6 bases). Germline V lookup: CDR1 MNHEY, CDR2 SMNVEV (reference sequence). The CDR3 contains 22 residues. V lost 1 base, J lost 0 bases, and 28 bases lay in between. This CDR3 is CASSLWSPPRGTQRYSNQPQHF. The CDR3, as DNA: TGTGCCAGCAGTTTATGGTCCCCACCCAGGGGCACCCAGCGTTATAGCAATCAGCCCCAGCATTTT.

This clone was seen a few times. The chain joins TRBV19 to TRBJ1-1, with 8 bases lining up with TRBD1. Germline lookup yields CDR1 LNHDA and CDR2 SQIVND (reference sequence). Trimming removed 6 bases from V and 1 base from J; junction bases left unmatched: 7. The CDR3 is made up of 15 amino acids. For the CDR3, the DNA is TGTGCCAGTAGGCTTGACAGGGGAGGGAACACTGAAGCTTTCTTT. Its protein product is CASRLDRGGNTEAFF.

The rearrangement uses TRBV28 and TRBJ1-4; 7 nucleotides align to TRBD1. CDR3 length: 15 residues. J gave up 4 bases and V 7 bases, and 9 bases lay outside the gene matches. Germline assignment: CDR1 MDHEN and CDR2 SYDVKM. The CDR3 loop is CASMPSTGVNEKLFF. Written as DNA, the CDR3 is TGTGCCAGCATGCCATCAACAGGGGTTAATGAAAAACTGTTTTTT.

The V and J genes are TRBV28 and TRBJ2-4; the match to TRBD1 covers 9 bases. Per germline, CDR1 MDHEN and CDR2 SYDVKM. V shed 3 bases, J shed 6 bases, and the junction held 12 bases outside the gene matches. The CDR3 sequence is 17 residues long. The CDR3 sequence: CASSLYRGRSGRNIQYF. CDR3 nucleotides: TGTGCCAGCAGTTTGTACAGGGGGCGCAGTGGGAGAAACATTCAGTACTTC.

This clone has just a few counts. The rearrangement joins TRBV5-7 to TRBJ2-7; no definite D call. TRBV5-7 carries the ORF label, with uncertain function. Trimming pared 0 bases from V and 4 bases from J, leaving 17 bases between. This CDR3 comprises 16 residues. This CDR3 reads CASSLDSRDDQYEQYF. For the CDR3, the DNA is TGTGCCAGCAGCTTGGACTCTCGAGACGATCAATACGAGCAGTACTTC.

This clone was detected ten times or more. The V call is TRBV7-8, the J call TRBJ2-3; TRBD2 aligns across 9 bases. The CDR3 length is 19 residues. Germline V gene lookup returns CDR1 SGHVS and CDR2 FQNEAQ. Trimming took 5 bases from V and 4 from J; bases not matched to a gene: 19. The CDR3: CASSPLVGVAGASADTQYF. The CDR3, as DNA: TGTGCCAGCAGCCCCTTGGTGGGAGTAGCGGGAGCGTCTGCAGATACGCAGTATTTT.

The V call is TRBV5-6, the J call TRBJ2-2; D ambiguous. Germline CDR1 and CDR2: SGHDT and YYEEEE. V lost 4 bases and J lost 6, with 7 bases in between. This CDR3 region has 12 residues. Here the CDR3 reads CASSPWAGELFF. CDR3 nucleotides: TGTGCCAGCAGCCCGTGGGCCGGGGAGCTGTTTTTT.

V is TRBV19 and J is TRBJ2-2; TRBD1 aligns across 8 bases. The J segment lost 3 bases and the V segment lost 8 bases, leaving 5 bases of the junction unmatched. The germline V gene encodes CDR1 LNHDA and CDR2 SQIVND (reference sequence). The CDR3 is made up of 14 amino acids. The CDR3 DNA is TGTGCCAGTTTCCGGACAGGGTACACCGGGGAGCTGTTTTTT. It codes for CASFRTGYTGELFF.

This rearrangement joins TRBV7-2 to TRBJ2-5; D not certain. The CDR3 covers 16 residues. CDR1 and CDR2 from the germline V gene are SGHTA and FQGNSA. The germline V and J ends were trimmed by 5 bases and 5 bases, with 21 bases remaining between them. The CDR3 reads CASSAHAVDVRETQYF. As DNA, the CDR3 is TGTGCCAGCAGCGCTCACGCGGTAGACGTTCGCGAGACCCAGTACTTC.

In this sample, this clone turned up a few times. The J gene is TRBJ2-1, the V gene TRBV4-3; 8 bases align to TRBD2. The V segment lost 0 bases and the J segment 3 bases; nucleotides outside the gene matches: 10. The CDR3 length is 18 residues. The germline CDR1 and CDR2 sequences are LGHNA and YSLEER. The DNA of the CDR3 is TGCGCCAGCAGCCAAGAGGGCCCGGGACTAGGCCGCTACAATGAGCAGTTCTTC. Amino acids: CASSQEGPGLGRYNEQFF.

V is TRBV14 and J is TRBJ2-7; possible D gene TRBD1, 6 bases. The CDR3 is 16 amino acids. The germline V and J ends were trimmed by 2 bases and 7 bases, with 21 bases remaining between them. Germline lookup yields CDR1 SGHDN and CDR2 FVKESK. The CDR3: CASSQLSGAGAREQYF. CDR3 nucleotide sequence: TGTGCCAGCAGCCAACTAAGTGGGGCAGGGGCGAGAGAGCAGTACTTC.

This chain connects TRBV27 to TRBJ2-1, with TRBD2 matching 7 bases. V lost 5 bases, J lost 9 bases, and 4 bases stayed unmatched. This CDR3 spans 12 amino acids. Germline lookup yields CDR1 MNHEY and CDR2 SMNVEV (reference sequence). CDR3 in DNA: TGTGCCAGCAGTACTGCGGGGGTTGAGCAGTTCTTC. Amino acid sequence: CASSTAGVEQFF.

V gene TRBV7-9 combines with J gene TRBJ2-7, with TRBD2 as a possible D gene (5 bases). Germline V CDR1 and CDR2: SEHNR, FQNEAQ (reference sequence). V lost 4 bases and J 6 bases, leaving 25 bases between the germline ends. This CDR3 is built from 17 residues. CDR3 coding DNA: TGTGCCAGCAGCTGGGCGGGCGGAGGCTTGACCTCTGGCGAGCAGTACTTC. It yields the protein CASSWAGGGLTSGEQYF.

The chain uses TRBV7-3 and TRBJ2-1, with D possibly matching TRBD1 (6 bases). Germline lookup yields CDR1 SGHTA and CDR2 FQGTGA. V gave up 8 bases and J gave up 4 bases, with 12 bases separating them. This CDR3 region has 13 residues. The CDR3 loop is CASALTGYNEQFF. CDR3 nucleotide sequence: TGTGCCAGCGCTCTGACAGGATACAATGAGCAGTTCTTC.

The CDR3 sequence: CASWSGRGSYNEQFF. The CDR3 DNA follows: TGTGCCAGCTGGAGCGGGAGGGGATCCTACAATGAGCAGTTCTTC. This chain uses TRBV5-5 with TRBJ2-1, with 10 positions matching TRBD2. Trimming at V came to 7 bases and at J to 1 base, leaving 5 bases not matched to a gene. The CDR3 covers 15 residues. The germline CDR1 and CDR2 sequences are SGHKS and YYEKEE (reference sequence).

The chain is built from TRBV27 and TRBJ2-1, with 8 positions matching TRBD2. The CDR3 is 14 amino acids. The V and J ends lost 6 bases and 2 bases, in that order; junction bases with no gene match: 3. In germline, CDR1 is MNHEY, CDR2 SMNVEV (reference sequence). The CDR3, as DNA: TGTGCCAGCAGAGCGGGACTAGCCTACAATGAGCAGTTCTTC. Translated, it gives CASRAGLAYNEQFF.